Below are 22 T cell receptor beta chains sequenced from a single sample in a study of human T cells and chemical hapten exposure. From the RACE reads, TCRdb called clonotypes with MiXCR, one entry per CDR3 protein. The table records tens of thousands of distinct CDR3 sequences, around 7.4% of them present only once. Time point specified: healthy volunteer bleed at 2 weeks. Extraction of total RNA was performed on unfractionated whole blood. Sequenced material: whole blood. These receptors came from a human donor in good health. Some clones in this sample may be carry-over from other donors' samples.

The CDR3 nucleotides read TGCAGCGTTGATGTCAGGGGAATTGTTTCTGAAGCTTTCTTT. Its translation: CSVDVRGIVSEAFF. This chain joins TRBV29-1 and TRBJ1-1; possible D gene TRBD1, 6 bases. Germline CDR1 reads SQVTM; CDR2 reads ANQGSEA. This CDR3 is built from 14 residues. Trimming took 3 bases from V and 6 from J, leaving 17 bases between them.

This rearrangement joins TRBV2 to TRBJ2-7; 8 positions match TRBD2. V trimming: 7 bases; J trimming: 6 bases; junction bases outside the gene matches: 11. The CDR3 has 14 amino acids. Germline V gene data show CDR1 as SNHLY and CDR2 as FYNNEI. The CDR3 protein is CASKRTGGESEQYF. CDR3 DNA sequence: TGTGCCAGCAAACGTACGGGAGGGGAAAGCGAGCAGTACTTC.

At least ten counts were recorded for this clonotype. The rearrangement joins TRBV2 to TRBJ1-1; 9 bases are shared with TRBD1. V was clipped by 8 bases and J by 4 bases; unmatched bases: 5. Germline V gives CDR1 SNHLY, CDR2 FYNNEI. CDR3 length: 13 amino acids. This CDR3 reads CASSGQGGTEAFF. Here the CDR3 DNA reads TGTGCCAGCTCGGGACAGGGCGGCACTGAAGCTTTCTTT.

This clonotype has at least ten counts. The rearrangement joins TRBV5-1 to TRBJ2-5; weak D call: TRBD1 (5 bases). Trimming cost V 4 bases and J 3 bases, with 13 bases left between them. Germline V gene data show CDR1 as SGHRS and CDR2 as YFSETQ. This CDR3 has 14 amino acids. CDR3 bases: TGCGCCAGCAGCCGGTGGGGCCTAGAAGAGACCCAGTACTTC. Amino acid sequence: CASSRWGLEETQYF.

This chain uses TRBV27 with TRBJ2-7; D is perhaps TRBD1 (8 bases). Germline-derived CDR1 and CDR2 are MNHEY and SMNVEV (reference sequence). V shed 4 bases and J shed 6 bases, with 19 bases lying between them. The CDR3 has 15 residues. The DNA of the CDR3 is TGTGCCAGCAGTTCGAGCTCACAGGGGGGGAGCGAGCAGTACTTC. Encoded protein: CASSSSSQGGSEQYF.

This clonotype was counted ten times or more. This chain connects TRBV20-1 to TRBJ2-3; tentatively, D is TRBD2 (5 bases). V lost 3 bases and J lost 4, with 14 bases in between. The CDR3 runs 14 residues. CDR1 is DFQATT, CDR2 SNEGSKA, per germline (reference sequence). The CDR3 DNA is TGCAGTGCTAGGCCTAGCTGGAATGCAGATACGCAGTATTTT. Translated, it gives CSARPSWNADTQYF.

The genes are TRBV7-2 and TRBJ1-5, with 8 bases aligning to TRBD1. Germline lookup yields CDR1 SGHTA and CDR2 FQGNSA. J gave up 3 bases and V 3 bases, and 7 bases lay outside the gene matches. The CDR3 loop spans 16 amino acids. Written as DNA, the CDR3 is TGTGCCAGCAGCTTGGTCAGGGGGCTTGACAATCAGCCCCAGCATTTT. Translation gives CASSLVRGLDNQPQHF.

This clonotype was seen a handful of times. This chain joins TRBV11-2 and TRBJ1-1; D is ambiguous. Germline values: CDR1 SGHAT, CDR2 FQNNGV. The CDR3 has 17 amino acids. V shed 2 bases and J shed 0 bases, with 16 bases lying between them. CDR3 sequence (DNA): TGTGCCAGCAGCTTATTACGTCTGGGGATACTGAACACTGAAGCTTTCTTT. Amino acid sequence: CASSLLRLGILNTEAFF.

This clonotype was seen many times. V gene TRBV19 combines with J gene TRBJ2-7; D is undetermined. Germline CDR1 is LNHDA and CDR2 is SQIVND (reference sequence). Trimming removed 9 bases from V and 0 bases from J, with 3 bases in between. CDR3 length equals 10 residues. Here the CDR3 reads CASPSYEQYF. The CDR3 region has the DNA TGTGCCAGCCCCTCCTACGAGCAGTACTTC.

This clonotype occurred many times. This chain links TRBV5-1 with TRBJ2-3; D might be TRBD1 or TRBD2, each matching 5 bases. The CDR3 length is 16 residues. The germline CDR1 and CDR2 sequences are SGHRS and YFSETQ. V gave up 1 base and J gave up 0 bases, with 12 bases separating them. CDR3 sequence: CASSLTGRTSTDTQYF. The CDR3 coding sequence is TGCGCCAGCAGCTTGACGGGGCGTACTAGCACAGATACGCAGTATTTT. Using reference TRBV5-1 and TRBJ2-3 for the parts outside the CDR3, the full variable domain is KAGVTQTPRYLIKTRGQQVTLSCSPISGHRSVSWYQQTPGQGLQFLFEYFSETQRNKGNFPGRFSGRQFSNSRSEMNVSTLELGDSALYLCASSLTGRTSTDTQYFGPGTRLTVL.

This clonotype was counted between two and nine times. The rearrangement uses TRBV11-3 and TRBJ2-3; no firm D call. The CDR3 loop spans 11 amino acids. The ends were cut back, 4 bases at V and 7 bases at J, with 6 bases in the middle. CDR1 is SGHNT, CDR2 YENEEA, per germline. The CDR3 DNA is TGTGCCAGCAGCTCCCGCAATACGCAGTATTTT. It translates to CASSSRNTQYF.

This clonotype was seen more than once but under ten times. The chain links TRBV20-1 to TRBJ2-7, with a weak D call TRBD1 (5 bases). The CDR3 length is 12 residues. Germline V CDR1 and CDR2: DFQATT, SNEGSKA (reference sequence). Trimming took off 6 bases at V and 2 bases at J, with 11 bases between the two ends. CDR3 nucleotides: TGCAGTGCCCCAGACAGAGCCTACGAGCAGTACTTC. This gives the protein CSAPDRAYEQYF.

This clonotype appeared a few times. This sequence joins TRBV19 and TRBJ1-2, with a possible D match to TRBD1 (6 bases). The germline V and J ends were trimmed by 7 bases and 4 bases, with 19 bases remaining between them. The CDR3 sequence is 15 residues long. CDR1 is LNHDA and CDR2 is SQIVND in the germline V gene (reference sequence). As DNA, the CDR3 is TGTGCCAGTACTCCCCCAGGGGCGGCTACCTATGGCTACACCTTC. Translating it yields CASTPPGAATYGYTF.

About this clonotype: This may be a read error, as it is one base from a much larger clone. J is TRBJ1-1 and V is TRBV2, with D possibly matching TRBD1 (5 bases). V lost 10 bases to trimming and J lost 4 bases, with 16 bases between them. CDR3 length equals 13 residues. The germline V gene encodes CDR1 SNHLY and CDR2 FYNNEI. CDR3 region: CANNVRVATEAFF. The CDR3 bases are TGTGCCAACAATGTCAGGGTAGCCACTGAAGCTTTCTTT.

This rearrangement joins TRBV7-8 to TRBJ2-3; 12 bases align to TRBD2. V was pared by 4 bases and J by 2 bases, with 19 bases of the junction left unmatched. Germline values: CDR1 SGHVS, CDR2 FQNEAQ. The CDR3 consists of 21 residues. CDR3 sequence: CASSSTPNLWTSGEYTDTQYF. CDR3 nucleotides: TGTGCCAGCAGCTCGACCCCGAACCTATGGACTAGCGGGGAGTACACAGATACGCAGTATTTT.

This sequence joins TRBV4-2 and TRBJ2-3, with D unclear. CDR1 is LGHNA, CDR2 YNFKEQ, per germline. V dropped 1 base and J dropped 4 bases, with 9 bases sitting between them. The CDR3 sequence is 14 residues long. The CDR3 loop reads CASSQVEQSDTQYF. CDR3 nucleotide sequence: TGTGCCAGCAGCCAAGTGGAACAATCAGATACGCAGTATTTT.

DNA of the CDR3: TGCGCCAGCAGGCCGGAAACTAATGAAAAACTGTTTTTT. Its protein product is CASRPETNEKLFF. J is TRBJ1-4 and V is TRBV5-1; no clear D. This CDR3 contains 13 residues. Germline V gene data show CDR1 as SGHRS and CDR2 as YFSETQ. The V end lost 5 bases, the J end lost 1 base, and 6 bases lay between the germline ends.

V and J are TRBV7-2 and TRBJ1-1, with TRBD1 matching over 7 bases. The CDR3 sequence is 15 residues long. V lost 6 bases to trimming and J lost 1 base; unmatched junction nucleotides: 8. Germline V gene data show CDR1 as SGHTA and CDR2 as FQGNSA. CDR3 protein: CASSLRGLTNTEAFF. In DNA form, the CDR3 reads TGTGCCAGCAGTCTTAGGGGGCTGACGAACACTGAAGCTTTCTTT.

This clonotype was detected ten times or more. V and J are TRBV27 and TRBJ2-6, with TRBD2 as a possible D gene (5 bases). Germline CDR1 and CDR2: MNHEY and SMNVEV (reference sequence). V was clipped by 1 base and J by 1 base, with 8 bases between them. CDR3 size: 16 residues. The CDR3 reads CASSLYGNSGANVLTF. The CDR3 bases are TGTGCCAGCAGTTTATACGGGAATTCTGGGGCCAACGTCCTGACTTTC.

This clonotype was picked up many times. CDR3 residues: CASSPIGDTGFQPQHF. The CDR3 nucleotides are TGTGCCAGCAGTCCAATTGGGGACACTGGGTTTCAGCCCCAGCATTTT. V gene TRBV12-3 or TRBV12-4 combines with J gene TRBJ1-5; D is possibly TRBD1 (6 bases). Trimming took 5 bases from V and 6 from J, leaving 20 bases between them. The CDR3 is made up of 16 amino acids.

This clonotype was seen only a few times. The chain combines TRBV7-2 with TRBJ1-5; D is perhaps TRBD1 (6 bases). This CDR3 comprises 15 residues. CDR1 is SGHTA, CDR2 FQGNSA, per germline. The germline V and J ends were trimmed by 5 bases and 7 bases, with 18 bases remaining between them. The CDR3, as DNA: TGTGCCAGCAGCCCACGGGGGGGCTGGGGGCAGCCCCAGCATTTT. It encodes CASSPRGGWGQPQHF.

The table lists this clonotype with a few counts. The chain joins TRBV7-9 to TRBJ1-5; D might be TRBD1 (6 bases). V gave up 2 bases and J gave up 2 bases, with 16 bases separating them. The germline V gene has CDR1 SEHNR and CDR2 FQNEAQ (reference sequence). This CDR3 comprises 17 residues. This CDR3 is CASSLFMGGLGNQPQHF. CDR3 DNA sequence: TGTGCCAGCAGCTTATTCATGGGGGGCTTAGGCAATCAGCCCCAGCATTTT.